Each of the 27 T cell receptor beta chains below was sequenced from the same sample in a study of graft-versus-host responses after intestinal transplantation. Sequencing used immunoSEQ multiplex PCR; TCRdb keeps in-frame clones, though not all of them. The repertoire holds tens of thousands of clones, 90% to 95% seen once, with 0.09% to 0.1% in the top ten. These receptors' antigens are unknown. The sequencing used unstimulated CD4+ T cells sorted from spleen or lymph node cells, collected before intestinal transplant. Receptor source: a human donor who received an intestinal transplant.

This sequence joins TRBV7-9 and TRBJ1-1, with D unresolved. There are 14 residues in the CDR3. Germline loops: CDR1 SEHNR, CDR2 FQNEAQ (reference sequence). V was trimmed by 2 bases and J by 6 bases, leaving 13 bases between them. DNA of the CDR3: TGTGCCAGCAGCTTACAAGCTTACCAGGCTGAAGCTTTCTTT. Encoded protein: CASSLQAYQAEAFF. Variable domain in full (rest from reference TRBV7-9 and TRBJ1-1): DTGVSQNPRHKITKRGQNVTFRCDPISEHNRLYWYRQTLGQGPEFLTYFQNEAQLEKSRLLSDRFSAERPKGSFSTLEIQRTEQGDSAMYLCASSLQAYQAEAFFGQGTRLTVV.

CDR3 in amino acids: CASSVSPWPTYGYTF. The CDR3, as DNA: TGTGCCAGCAGCGTATCCCCCTGGCCCACATATGGCTACACCTTC. This chain links TRBV9 with TRBJ1-2; no clear D gene. The CDR3 sequence is 15 residues long. Trimming stripped 1 base from V and 5 bases from J, with 15 bases between. Germline V lookup: CDR1 SGDLS, CDR2 YYNGEE.

The genes are TRBV7-2 and TRBJ2-3; D perhaps matches TRBD2 (5 bases). The CDR3 sequence is 14 residues long. The V gene's germline CDR1 is SGHTA and CDR2 FQGNSA. V gave up 4 bases and J gave up 1 base, with 9 bases separating them. CDR3 nucleotide sequence: TGTGCCAGCAGCTCGGACTGGGGCACAGATACGCAGTATTTT. It specifies CASSSDWGTDTQYF.

V usage is TRBV27 and J usage is TRBJ2-7; 10 bases map to TRBD1. The CDR3 extends over 14 amino acids. J gave up 7 bases and V 5 bases, and 8 bases lay outside the gene matches. CDR1 and CDR2 (germline): MNHEY, SMNVEV (reference sequence). The DNA for the CDR3 is TGTGCCAGCAGTGCCCTCGGACAGGGGGAAGAGCAGTACTTC. This gives the protein CASSALGQGEEQYF.

On this clone: Other DNA variants within this sample encode the same CDR3. The CDR3 DNA reads TGCAGCGTGGGAGTAGACAATGAGCAGTTCTTC. Its protein is CSVGVDNEQFF. This rearrangement joins TRBV29-1 to TRBJ2-1, with a weak D call TRBD2 (5 bases). Germline V gene lookup returns CDR1 SQVTM and CDR2 ANQGSEA. This CDR3 is 11 amino acids long. With 6 bases removed from V and 5 bases from J, the gap between germline ends came to 8 bases.

V usage is TRBV5-1 and J usage is TRBJ2-1, with TRBD1 as a possible D gene (9 bases). V was clipped by 4 bases and J by 1 base, with 15 bases between them. The germline CDR1 and CDR2 sequences are SGHRS and YFSETQ. The CDR3 contains 16 residues. The CDR3 DNA sequence: TGCGCCAGCAGCCCGGGGGGGACAGGGTCCTACAATGAGCAGTTCTTC. Translated: CASSPGGTGSYNEQFF.

In DNA, the CDR3 is TGTGCCAGCAGCGCCCGGGACAGGGGGCCAGAGACCCAGTACTTC. It codes for CASSARDRGPETQYF. This rearrangement joins TRBV9 to TRBJ2-5, with 12 bases aligning to TRBD1. Germline V gives CDR1 SGDLS, CDR2 YYNGEE. This CDR3 has 15 residues. After removal of 3 bases from V and 4 bases from J, the junction contained 4 bases not matched to a gene.

A few counts support this clone. The chain is built from TRBV19 and TRBJ1-3; 9 nucleotides match TRBD1. This CDR3 has 16 amino acids. The germline V gene has CDR1 LNHDA and CDR2 SQIVND (reference sequence). Losses at the gene ends were 4 bases for V and 3 bases for J; bases not matched to a gene: 7. CDR3 bases: TGTGCCAGTAGTACCGCCGGGACAGGGCTTGGAAACACCATATATTTT. This gives the protein CASSTAGTGLGNTIYF.

The V and J genes are TRBV6-6 and TRBJ1-1; D is possibly TRBD1 (6 bases). This CDR3 has 16 amino acids. Between the trimmed V and J ends, which lost 6 bases and 3 bases, there was a span of 20 bases. Germline V gene lookup returns CDR1 MNHNY and CDR2 SVGAGI (reference sequence). DNA of the CDR3: TGTGCCAGCAGACCCAGCTTAGGGGGAAAGGACACTGAAGCTTTCTTT. Translated: CASRPSLGGKDTEAFF.

V usage is TRBV11-3 and J usage is TRBJ2-7, with D possibly matching TRBD2 (6 bases). The CDR3 totals 15 residues. Germline loops: CDR1 SGHNT, CDR2 YENEEA. The V end was cut by 1 base, the J end by 3 bases, with 13 bases between. The CDR3 DNA sequence: TGTGCCAGCAGCTTAGGCCCAGTTAGCGGCTACGAGCAGTACTTC. This encodes CASSLGPVSGYEQYF.

V gene TRBV5-1 combines with J gene TRBJ2-3; no clear D. V lost 2 bases and J 5 bases, leaving 6 bases between the germline ends. Germline V gene lookup returns CDR1 SGHRS and CDR2 YFSETQ. The CDR3 consists of 12 residues. The CDR3 protein is CASSFSGDTQYF. CDR3 in DNA: TGCGCCAGCAGCTTCAGTGGAGATACGCAGTATTTT. Using reference TRBV5-1 and TRBJ2-3 for the parts outside the CDR3, the full variable domain is KAGVTQTPRYLIKTRGQQVTLSCSPISGHRSVSWYQQTPGQGLQFLFEYFSETQRNKGNFPGRFSGRQFSNSRSEMNVSTLELGDSALYLCASSFSGDTQYFGPGTRLTVL.

This rearrangement joins TRBV21-1 to TRBJ2-1; the listed D gene, TRBD1, was not tested against the DNA. TRBV21-1 is annotated as a pseudogene. This CDR3 is 22 amino acids long. The CDR3 protein is CASSRGRFLGQGELPPYNEQFF. The CDR3 DNA reads as TGTGCCAGCAGCCGGGGGAGATTTTTGGGACAGGGGGAGTTACCTCCCTACAATGAGCAGTTCTTC.

The chain links TRBV7-7 to TRBJ2-5, with D unclear. V was pared by 1 base and J by 1 base, with 10 bases between. The CDR3 is 15 residues long. Germline CDR1 reads SSHAT; CDR2 reads FNYEAQ (reference sequence). This chain's CDR3 is CASSLVIGRQETQYF. CDR3 sequence (DNA): TGTGCCAGCAGCTTAGTCATCGGTCGCCAAGAGACCCAGTACTTC. The full variable domain, completed using reference TRBV7-7 and TRBJ2-5, is GAGVSQSPRYKVTKRGQDVTLRCDPISSHATLYWYQQALGQGPEFLTYFNYEAQPDKSGLPSDRFSAERPEGSISTLTIQRTEQRDSAMYRCASSLVIGRQETQYFGPGTRLLVL.

V is TRBV25-1 and J is TRBJ2-2; TRBD2 agrees at 7 bases. In germline, CDR1 is MGHDK, CDR2 SYGVNS. The CDR3 runs 17 residues. Trimming removed 4 bases from V and 2 bases from J; junction bases left unmatched: 10. The CDR3 protein is CASSGTRGGDNTGELFF. The CDR3 DNA reads TGTGCCAGCAGTGGAACCCGCGGGGGAGATAACACCGGGGAGCTGTTTTTT. Looking up the rest from reference TRBV25-1 and TRBJ2-2 gives the full variable domain: EADIYQTPRYLVIGTGKKITLECSQTMGHDKMYWYQQDPGMELHLIHYSYGVNSTEKGDLSSESTVSRIRTEHFPLTLESARPSHTSQYLCASSGTRGGDNTGELFFGEGSRLTVL.

This sequence joins TRBV5-1 and TRBJ1-1; maybe TRBD1 (5 bases). Germline CDR1 and CDR2: SGHRS and YFSETQ. The CDR3 length is 14 residues. Trimming removed 2 bases at V and 2 bases at J, with 10 bases between. The DNA of the CDR3 is TGCGCCAGCAGCTTTTCGGGGGTCAACACTGAAGCTTTCTTT. This sequence encodes CASSFSGVNTEAFF.

The sample holds one count of this clone. The rearrangement links TRBV18 to TRBJ1-6; 7 bases agree with TRBD1. Losses at the gene ends were 2 bases for V and 10 bases for J; bases not matched to a gene: 8. Looked up from germline, CDR1 is KGHSH and CDR2 is LQKENI. The length of the CDR3 is 15 residues. CDR3 region: CASSPDGQGGSPLHF. The CDR3 region has the DNA TGTGCCAGCTCACCAGACGGGCAGGGGGGATCACCCCTCCACTTT.

This chain links TRBV7-9 with TRBJ2-7; 8 nucleotides align to TRBD1. The V gene end was trimmed by 1 base and the J gene end by 0 bases; junction bases not matched to a gene: 5. CDR3 size: 16 residues. Germline V gives CDR1 SEHNR, CDR2 FQNEAQ (reference sequence). DNA for the CDR3: TGTGCCAGCAGCTTAGGGGCACAGGGGGGCTCCTACGAGCAGTACTTC. This gives the protein CASSLGAQGGSYEQYF.

The chain recombines TRBV2 with TRBJ2-5; no firm D call. The CDR3 spans 15 residues. V dropped 7 bases and J dropped 3 bases, with 18 bases sitting between them. The V gene's germline CDR1 is SNHLY and CDR2 FYNNEI. CDR3 nucleotide sequence: TGTGCCAGCACCGTCACGGGTTCCCGGGAAGAGACCCAGTACTTC. This codes for CASTVTGSREETQYF.

This clone has just one count. The genes are TRBV19 and TRBJ2-6, with TRBD2 as a possible D gene (5 bases). Germline loops: CDR1 LNHDA, CDR2 SQIVND (reference sequence). The CDR3 consists of 16 residues. Trimming pared 0 bases from V and 7 bases from J, leaving 13 bases between. The chain's CDR3 is CASSIDPQRTANVLTF. Written as DNA, the CDR3 is TGTGCCAGTAGTATAGATCCACAGCGGACCGCCAACGTCCTGACTTTC.

The CDR3 nucleotides read TGTGCCAGCAGCCGACAGGCCGAGCAGTACTTC. Its translation is CASSRQAEQYF. The chain carries TRBV7-2 and TRBJ2-7; D is possibly TRBD1 (6 bases). From germline, CDR1 is SGHTA and CDR2 FQGNSA. The V gene lost 5 bases and the J gene lost 6 bases, with 8 bases spanning the gap. The CDR3 covers 11 residues.

This chain uses TRBV7-6 with TRBJ2-7, with 9 bases that match TRBD1. CDR1 SGHVS and CDR2 FNYEAQ come from the germline V gene. The trim removed 5 bases at V and 4 bases at J, leaving 6 bases unmatched. The CDR3 consists of 14 residues. The CDR3 spells CASSRTGERYEQYF. The CDR3 coding sequence is TGTGCCAGCAGCAGGACAGGGGAAAGGTACGAGCAGTACTTC. The complete variable domain, with remaining parts taken from reference TRBV7-6 and TRBJ2-7, reads GAGVSQSPRYKVTKRGQDVALRCDPISGHVSLYWYRQALGQGPEFLTYFNYEAQQDKSGLPNDRFSAERPEGSISTLTIQRTEQRDSAMYRCASSRTGERYEQYFGPGTRLTVT.

This rearrangement joins TRBV7-2 to TRBJ2-7, with D perhaps matching TRBD1 (7 bases). Germline loops: CDR1 SGHTA, CDR2 FQGNSA. The V gene lost 5 bases and the J gene lost 5 bases, with 13 bases spanning the gap. The CDR3 sequence is 13 residues long. The CDR3 DNA sequence: TGTGCCAGCAGCATCCAGGGGGGCAACGAGCAGTACTTC. It codes for CASSIQGGNEQYF.

This chain connects TRBV5-4 to TRBJ2-2; 12 bases are shared with TRBD2. Germline V gene lookup returns CDR1 SGHNT and CDR2 YYREEE (reference sequence). With V trimmed by 4 bases and J by 1 base, 8 bases remained unmatched. The CDR3 has 18 residues. The CDR3 region has the DNA TGTGCCAGCAGCCACGGACTAGCGGGAAGCTTGAACACCGGGGAGCTGTTTTTT. Its translation is CASSHGLAGSLNTGELFF. Looking up the rest from reference TRBV5-4 and TRBJ2-2 gives the full variable domain: ETGVTQSPTHLIKTRGQQVTLRCSSQSGHNTVSWYQQALGQGPQFIFQYYREEENGRGNFPPRFSGLQFPNYSSELNVNALELDDSALYLCASSHGLAGSLNTGELFFGEGSRLTVL.

The chain combines TRBV7-2 with TRBJ2-7; D ambiguous. CDR3 size: 14 residues. Looked up from germline, CDR1 is SGHTA and CDR2 is FQGNSA. Trimming took off 5 bases at V and 0 bases at J, with 11 bases between the two ends. This CDR3 is CASSPSHSSYEQYF. DNA for the CDR3: TGTGCCAGCAGCCCGAGCCATAGCTCCTACGAGCAGTACTTC.

This chain links TRBV7-7 with TRBJ1-2; TRBD1 is a possible D gene (6 bases). The CDR3 extends over 14 amino acids. V was shortened by 5 bases and J by 2 bases, with 12 bases between the two germline ends. CDR1 and CDR2 (germline): SSHAT, FNYEAQ (reference sequence). CDR3 DNA sequence: TGTGCCAGCAGCCCCATTGACAGGAACTATGGCTACACCTTC. This gives the protein CASSPIDRNYGYTF.

The chain links TRBV7-2 to TRBJ2-7; the match to TRBD2 covers 12 bases. The ends lost 1 base at V and 6 bases at J; junction bases unmatched: 7. The germline gives CDR1 SGHTA, CDR2 FQGNSA. This CDR3 has 16 residues. The CDR3 DNA follows: TGTGCCAGCAGCTTAGTCCTAGCGGGGGGGTGGGGCGAGCAGTACTTC. As protein: CASSLVLAGGWGEQYF.

This rearrangement joins TRBV19 to TRBJ1-2; possible D gene TRBD1, 6 bases. V lost 5 bases to trimming and J lost 6 bases, with 19 bases between them. The CDR3 sequence is 15 residues long. In germline, CDR1 is LNHDA, CDR2 SQIVND (reference sequence). Here the CDR3 DNA reads TGTGCCAGTAGTCCCCTGACAGGATCGGTTAATGGCTACACCTTC. It encodes CASSPLTGSVNGYTF. The full variable domain, its missing parts supplied by reference TRBV19 and TRBJ1-2, is DGGITQSPKYLFRKEGQNVTLSCEQNLNHDAMYWYRQDPGQGLRLIYYSQIVNDFQKGDIAEGYSVSREKKESFPLTVTSAQKNPTAFYLCASSPLTGSVNGYTFGSGTRLTVV.